What follows are 8 T cell receptor beta chains derived from one specimen sequenced in a study of T cell repertoires in aging, cancer and after chemotherapy (dated by TCRdb to the late 2010s). TCR beta rearrangements were amplified from genomic DNA extracted from peripheral blood rather than from sorted cells or RNA. The data were produced on an Illumina MiSeq. Using a mixed TRB-A/B primer pool, multiplex touch-down PCR amplified rearranged TRB sequences covering the V, D and J segments. TCRdb reprocessing: public reads trimmed at Q25 with fastp, clones called with MiXCR, in-frame beta chains kept. Identical CDR3 protein sequences are pooled into one entry, listed with their most common genes and DNA. The sample records hundreds of distinct CDR3 sequences, 20% to 25% of which are singletons. The ten largest make up around 50% of the sample. Sequenced material: blood. Receptors were obtained from a human donor with a solid tumor.

This clonotype has just a few counts. The chain joins TRBV5-4 to TRBJ2-1; maybe TRBD1 (5 bases). V lost 1 base to trimming and J lost 0 bases, with 5 bases between them. Per germline, CDR1 SGHNT and CDR2 YYREEE (reference sequence). The CDR3 contains 14 residues. For the CDR3, the DNA is TGTGCCAGCAGCTTGCAGGGCTCCTACAATGAGCAGTTCTTC. This translates into CASSLQGSYNEQFF.

Notes on this clonotype: A much more abundant neighbour one base away suggests this may be a read error. The CDR3: CANKSTRPYSGANVLTF. In DNA form, the CDR3 reads TGTGCCAACAAGAGTACGAGGCCGTACTCTGGGGCCAACGTCCTGACTTTC. This chain links TRBV6-5 with TRBJ2-6, with D uncertain. This CDR3 region has 17 residues. The germline gives CDR1 MNHEY, CDR2 SVGAGI. Trimming removed 10 bases at V and 0 bases at J, with 19 bases between.

This clonotype was detected a few times. This sequence joins TRBV7-6 and TRBJ2-5; D not certain. Trimming took 1 base from V and 5 from J, leaving 14 bases between them. The germline CDR1 and CDR2 sequences are SGHVS and FNYEAQ. This CDR3 has 15 residues. The CDR3 reads CASSLGGILGETQYF. CDR3 in DNA: TGTGCCAGCAGCTTAGGAGGTATCCTAGGGGAGACCCAGTACTTC.

The chain couples TRBV7-6 to TRBJ2-6; D is perhaps TRBD1 (6 bases). CDR1 SGHVS and CDR2 FNYEAQ come from the germline V gene. The CDR3 loop spans 17 amino acids. V was trimmed by 2 bases and J by 1 base, leaving 12 bases between them. CDR3 amino acids: CASSLIRDKSGANVLTF. As DNA, the CDR3 is TGTGCCAGCAGCTTAATCCGGGACAAATCTGGGGCCAACGTCCTGACTTTC.

This clonotype is large (0.1 to 1%). The chain uses TRBV19 and TRBJ2-1, with a possible D match to TRBD2 (6 bases). Trimming took off 10 bases at V and 0 bases at J, with 10 bases between the two ends. The CDR3 spans 13 residues. Germline-derived CDR1 and CDR2 are LNHDA and SQIVND (reference sequence). Written as DNA, the CDR3 is TGTGCCACGGGAGCGGCCTCCTACAATGAGCAGTTCTTC. It encodes CATGAASYNEQFF.

The chain uses TRBV5-4 and TRBJ1-1; D uncertain. The germline V gene encodes CDR1 SGHNT and CDR2 YYREEE (reference sequence). Deletions cut 2 bases from V and 2 bases from J, with 7 bases between. The CDR3 has 13 amino acids. This chain's CDR3 is CASSFPPNTEAFF. The CDR3 DNA follows: TGTGCCAGCAGCTTTCCTCCTAACACTGAAGCTTTCTTT.

The chain carries TRBV7-6 and TRBJ1-6, with a weak D call TRBD1 (6 bases). The CDR3 runs 16 residues. The V end was cut by 5 bases, the J end by 0 bases, with 11 bases between. The germline gives CDR1 SGHVS, CDR2 FNYEAQ. CDR3 region: CASSEQGSSYNSPLHF. CDR3 DNA: TGTGCCAGCAGCGAACAGGGTAGCTCCTATAATTCACCCCTCCACTTT.

CDR3 sequence: CATSSVAGIYNEQFF. DNA of the CDR3: TGTGCCACCAGCTCCGTAGCGGGAATCTACAATGAGCAGTTCTTC. The chain carries TRBV24-1 and TRBJ2-1; 8 nucleotides align to TRBD2. Unmatched junction bases numbered 7, after V lost 7 bases and J lost 3 bases. Germline CDR1 and CDR2: KGHDR and SFDVKD. The CDR3 length is 15 residues.